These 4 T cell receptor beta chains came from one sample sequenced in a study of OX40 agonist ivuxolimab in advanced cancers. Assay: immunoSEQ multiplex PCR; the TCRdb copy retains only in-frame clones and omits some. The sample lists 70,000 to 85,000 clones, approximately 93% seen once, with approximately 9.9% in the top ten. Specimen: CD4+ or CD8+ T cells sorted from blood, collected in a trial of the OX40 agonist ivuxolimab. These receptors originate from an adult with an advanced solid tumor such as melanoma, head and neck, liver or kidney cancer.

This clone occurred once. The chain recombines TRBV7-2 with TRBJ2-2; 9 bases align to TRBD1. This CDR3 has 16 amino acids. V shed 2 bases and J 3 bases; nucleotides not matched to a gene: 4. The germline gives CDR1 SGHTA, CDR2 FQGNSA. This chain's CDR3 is CASSLIQGADTGELFF. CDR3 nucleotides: TGTGCCAGCAGCTTAATACAGGGGGCTGACACCGGGGAGCTGTTTTTT. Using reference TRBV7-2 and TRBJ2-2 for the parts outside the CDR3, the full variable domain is GAGVSQSPSNKVTEKGKDVELRCDPISGHTALYWYRQSLGQGLEFLIYFQGNSAPDKSGLPSDRFSAERTGGSVSTLTIQRTQQEDSAVYLCASSLIQGADTGELFFGEGSRLTVL.

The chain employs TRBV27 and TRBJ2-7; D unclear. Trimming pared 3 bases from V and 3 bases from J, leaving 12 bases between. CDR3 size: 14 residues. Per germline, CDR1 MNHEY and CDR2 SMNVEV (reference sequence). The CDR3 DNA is TGTGCCAGCAGTTTTTCCCTCGGCGGCTACGAGCAGTACTTC. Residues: CASSFSLGGYEQYF.

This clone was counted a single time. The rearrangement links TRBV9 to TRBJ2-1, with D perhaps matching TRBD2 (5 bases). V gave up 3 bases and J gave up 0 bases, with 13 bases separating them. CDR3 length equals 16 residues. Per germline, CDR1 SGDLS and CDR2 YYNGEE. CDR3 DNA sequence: TGTGCCAGCAGCGGTAGCAGCGGAGGCTCCTACAATGAGCAGTTCTTC. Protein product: CASSGSSGGSYNEQFF.

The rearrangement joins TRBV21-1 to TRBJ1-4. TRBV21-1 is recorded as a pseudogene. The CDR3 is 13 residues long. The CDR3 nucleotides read TGTGCCAGCAGGAGAGGAGCCGGTGAAATTGGGTTTTTT. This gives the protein CASRRGAGEIGFF.